These 19 T cell receptor beta chains were sequenced from one sample in a study of cytomegalovirus exposure and HLA in healthy donors. 60 Vbeta and 13 Jbeta primers were used in PCR. Generated by immunoSEQ multiplex PCR, the TCRdb table keeps only in-frame clones and is missing some. This sample yields 280,000 or so clones, of which approximately 90% are seen a single time; about 2% belongs to the top ten. Sequences were obtained from PBMCs. The receptors were gathered from a woman in her late teens or twenties in good health and CMV-seronegative.

The count of this clone is one. The V gene is TRBV6-1, the J gene TRBJ2-7; D may be TRBD2 (6 bases). Looked up from germline, CDR1 is MNHNS and CDR2 is SASEGT. The CDR3 runs to 15 residues. V lost 1 base and J 3 bases, leaving 13 bases between the germline ends. The CDR3: CASSEGDAGFYEQYF. The CDR3 DNA sequence: TGTGCCAGCAGTGAAGGGGACGCGGGGTTCTACGAGCAGTACTTC.

This sequence joins TRBV11-3 and TRBJ2-3; tentative D call: TRBD2 (6 bases). V gave up 4 bases and J gave up 1 base, with 9 bases separating them. There are 14 residues in the CDR3. Looked up from germline, CDR1 is SGHNT and CDR2 is YENEEA. Written as DNA, the CDR3 is TGTGCCAGCAGCTGGGGACTTGGCACAGATACGCAGTATTTT. This sequence encodes CASSWGLGTDTQYF.

The rearrangement links TRBV11-2 to TRBJ2-2; the match to TRBD1 covers 7 bases. Trimming took 1 base from V and 4 from J; bases not matched to a gene: 6. This CDR3 is built from 16 residues. CDR1 and CDR2 (germline): SGHAT, FQNNGV. In DNA, the CDR3 is TGTGCCAGCAGCTTAGTCAGGGGGTTTTCCACCGGGGAGCTGTTTTTT. The encoded protein is CASSLVRGFSTGELFF.

The chain is built from TRBV5-1 and TRBJ1-4; 9 positions match TRBD1. The CDR3 runs 15 residues. CDR1 is SGHRS and CDR2 is YFSETQ in the germline V gene. J gave up 7 bases and V 1 base, and 5 bases lay outside the gene matches. In DNA form, the CDR3 reads TGCGCCAGCAGCTTGACCGGGACAGGGAGTGAAAAACTGTTTTTT. Translated: CASSLTGTGSEKLFF.

This chain links TRBV9 with TRBJ2-3, with D maybe TRBD2 (6 bases). CDR1 SGDLS and CDR2 YYNGEE come from the germline V gene. The CDR3 contains 16 residues. The V end lost 0 bases, the J end lost 4 bases, and 15 bases lay between the germline ends. This CDR3 reads CASSVGSLAIADTQYF. CDR3 bases: TGTGCCAGCAGCGTAGGCAGCCTAGCGATAGCAGATACGCAGTATTTT.

The CDR3: CASSETRPGRGYEQYF. DNA for the CDR3: TGTGCCAGCAGTGAAACGAGACCAGGGAGGGGCTACGAGCAGTACTTC. The chain combines TRBV6-1 with TRBJ2-7; 7 nucleotides agree with TRBD2. V shed 2 bases, J shed 3 bases, and the junction held 10 bases outside the gene matches. The CDR3 contains 16 residues. Germline V lookup: CDR1 MNHNS, CDR2 SASEGT.

The V and J genes are TRBV7-9 and TRBJ2-7; 10 bases line up with TRBD1. After removal of 5 bases from V and 2 bases from J, the junction contained 9 bases not matched to a gene. The CDR3 is made up of 16 amino acids. CDR1 and CDR2 (germline): SEHNR, FQNEAQ (reference sequence). CDR3 nucleotide sequence: TGTGCCAGCAGCCGAAACGTGGGACAGGGGCCCTACGAGCAGTACTTC. Its translation: CASSRNVGQGPYEQYF.

The chain joins TRBV7-9 to TRBJ1-2, with unresolved D. V lost 4 bases and J lost 8, with 14 bases in between. The CDR3 extends over 13 amino acids. Germline-derived CDR1 and CDR2 are SEHNR and FQNEAQ (reference sequence). CDR3 sequence: CASSSPGIEGYTF. The DNA of the CDR3 is TGTGCCAGCAGCTCTCCGGGAATTGAAGGCTACACCTTC.

This chain joins TRBV15 and TRBJ1-5; 8 bases line up with TRBD1. Trimming removed 6 bases from V and 0 bases from J; junction bases left unmatched: 4. Germline assignment: CDR1 LNHNV and CDR2 YYDKDF (reference sequence). CDR3 length: 15 residues. This CDR3 reads CATRTGERSNQPQHF. The CDR3 DNA sequence: TGTGCCACCAGGACAGGGGAACGTAGCAATCAGCCCCAGCATTTT.

This chain uses TRBV7-9 with TRBJ1-5; TRBD1 matches at 11 bases. CDR3 length equals 15 residues. The germline V gene encodes CDR1 SEHNR and CDR2 FQNEAQ (reference sequence). J was trimmed by 3 bases and V by 5 bases; bases with no gene match: 3. For the CDR3, the DNA is TGTGCCAGCAGCGGGACAGGGGGTGTCAATCAGCCCCAGCATTTT. As protein: CASSGTGGVNQPQHF.

This chain links TRBV4-1 with TRBJ1-4; D uncertain. Germline V gene lookup returns CDR1 MGHRA and CDR2 YSYEKL. Trimming left V 4 bases short and J 8 bases short, with 5 bases between. There are 11 residues in the CDR3. CDR3 in DNA: TGCGCCAGCAGCCTCGGGGAAAAACTGTTTTTT. It encodes CASSLGEKLFF.

The chain employs TRBV6-1 and TRBJ1-1, with a possible D match to TRBD1 (5 bases). The V gene's germline CDR1 is MNHNS and CDR2 SASEGT. Trimming cost V 7 bases and J 4 bases, with 10 bases left between them. The CDR3 runs to 12 residues. CDR3 in amino acids: CASTQGGTEAFF. The CDR3 nucleotides read TGTGCCAGCACCCAGGGTGGCACTGAAGCTTTCTTT.

The V call is TRBV29-1, the J call TRBJ2-6; a possible D gene is TRBD2 (6 bases). The V end lost 3 bases, the J end lost 2 bases, and 8 bases lay between the germline ends. The germline V gene encodes CDR1 SQVTM and CDR2 ANQGSEA. The CDR3 is 14 amino acids. For the CDR3, the DNA is TGCAGCGTTGAGGAGGGTGCTGGGGCCAACGTCCTGACTTTC. Translating gives CSVEEGAGANVLTF. The complete variable domain, with remaining parts taken from reference TRBV29-1 and TRBJ2-6, reads SAVISQKPSRDICQRGTSLTIQCQVDSQVTMMFWYRQQPGQSLTLIATANQGSEATYESGFVIDKFPISRPNLTFSTLTVSNMSPEDSSIYLCSVEEGAGANVLTFGAGSRLTVL.

This clone was counted a single time. The chain uses TRBV10-3 and TRBJ2-5, with 11 bases aligning to TRBD1. CDR1 and CDR2 from the germline V gene are ENHRY and SYGVKD. The CDR3 runs to 14 residues. Losses at the gene ends were 7 bases for V and 5 bases for J; bases not matched to a gene: 6. For the CDR3, the DNA is TGTGCCATCAAGGATGGACAGGGGGCCGAGACCCAGTACTTC. Amino acids: CAIKDGQGAETQYF.

The chain recombines TRBV5-6 with TRBJ2-5; D perhaps matches TRBD1 (6 bases). Germline V gene sequence: CDR1 SGHDT, CDR2 YYEEEE. The CDR3 spans 16 residues. The germline V and J ends were trimmed by 4 bases and 5 bases, with 21 bases remaining between them. CDR3 protein: CASSPLRGALWETQYF. In DNA, the CDR3 is TGTGCCAGCAGCCCGCTCAGGGGCGCCCTTTGGGAGACCCAGTACTTC.

The chain recombines TRBV21-1 with TRBJ1-5; the table gives TRBD1 as D, unverified against the DNA. TRBV21-1 is classified as a pseudogene. The CDR3 consists of 16 residues. The CDR3 nucleotides read TGTGCCAGCAGCAAAGCCCCCCGACAGTTGTATCAGCCCCAGCATTTT. This translates into CASSKAPRQLYQPQHF.

This clone was recorded a few times. The chain is built from TRBV25-1 and TRBJ2-3; 9 bases are shared with TRBD2. The length of the CDR3 is 17 residues. Germline loops: CDR1 MGHDK, CDR2 SYGVNS. V shed 6 bases and J 4 bases; nucleotides not matched to a gene: 14. CDR3 loop: CASRGRYSGGGADTQYF. CDR3 coding DNA: TGTGCCAGCAGGGGAAGATATAGCGGGGGCGGCGCAGATACGCAGTATTTT. Together with reference TRBV25-1 and TRBJ2-3, the CDR3 gives the full variable domain: EADIYQTPRYLVIGTGKKITLECSQTMGHDKMYWYQQDPGMELHLIHYSYGVNSTEKGDLSSESTVSRIRTEHFPLTLESARPSHTSQYLCASRGRYSGGGADTQYFGPGTRLTVL.

The chain joins TRBV6-5 to TRBJ2-7, with 9 bases aligning to TRBD1. Germline loops: CDR1 MNHEY, CDR2 SVGAGI. The CDR3 has 15 amino acids. With V trimmed by 5 bases and J by 0 bases, 5 bases remained unmatched. The CDR3 is CASSNLQGASYEQYF. The CDR3 DNA sequence: TGTGCCAGCAGTAACCTACAGGGGGCCTCCTACGAGCAGTACTTC.

The chain is built from TRBV9 and TRBJ1-2; possibly TRBD1 for D (6 bases). The CDR3 loop spans 15 amino acids. Germline CDR1 reads SGDLS; CDR2 reads YYNGEE. V lost 0 bases to trimming and J lost 2 bases, with 11 bases between them. CDR3 nucleotide sequence: TGTGCCAGCAGCGTAGAGCCAGGGGCGAACTATGGCTACACCTTC. Translated: CASSVEPGANYGYTF.